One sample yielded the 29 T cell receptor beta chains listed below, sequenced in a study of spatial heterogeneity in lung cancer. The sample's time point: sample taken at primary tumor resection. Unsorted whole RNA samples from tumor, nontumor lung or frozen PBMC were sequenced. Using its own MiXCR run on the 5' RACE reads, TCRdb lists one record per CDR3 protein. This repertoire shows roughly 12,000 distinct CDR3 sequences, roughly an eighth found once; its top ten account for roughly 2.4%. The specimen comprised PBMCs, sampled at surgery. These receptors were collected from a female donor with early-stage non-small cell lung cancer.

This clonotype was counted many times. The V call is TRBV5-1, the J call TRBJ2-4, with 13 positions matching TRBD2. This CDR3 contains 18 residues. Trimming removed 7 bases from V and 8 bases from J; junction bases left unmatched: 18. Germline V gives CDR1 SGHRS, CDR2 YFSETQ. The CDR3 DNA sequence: TGCGCCAGCCAACTCCTGCCAGGACTAGCGGGAGCCGACTACATTCAGTACTTC. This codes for CASQLLPGLAGADYIQYF.

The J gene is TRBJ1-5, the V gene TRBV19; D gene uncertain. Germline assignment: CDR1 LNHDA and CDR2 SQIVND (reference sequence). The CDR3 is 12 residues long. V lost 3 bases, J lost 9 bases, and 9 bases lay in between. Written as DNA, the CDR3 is TGTGCCAGTAGTATGGTCCCCGGGCCCCAGCATTTT. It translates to CASSMVPGPQHF.

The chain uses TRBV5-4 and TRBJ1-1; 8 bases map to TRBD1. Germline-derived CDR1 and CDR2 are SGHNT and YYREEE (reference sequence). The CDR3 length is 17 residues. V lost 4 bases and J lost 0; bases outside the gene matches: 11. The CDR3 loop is CASSLGTGDIMNTEAFF. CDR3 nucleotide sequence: TGTGCCAGCAGCCTGGGGACAGGAGATATCATGAACACTGAAGCTTTCTTT. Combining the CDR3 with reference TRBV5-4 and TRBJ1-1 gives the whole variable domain ETGVTQSPTHLIKTRGQQVTLRCSSQSGHNTVSWYQQALGQGPQFIFQYYREEENGRGNFPPRFSGLQFPNYSSELNVNALELDDSALYLCASSLGTGDIMNTEAFFGQGTRLTVV.

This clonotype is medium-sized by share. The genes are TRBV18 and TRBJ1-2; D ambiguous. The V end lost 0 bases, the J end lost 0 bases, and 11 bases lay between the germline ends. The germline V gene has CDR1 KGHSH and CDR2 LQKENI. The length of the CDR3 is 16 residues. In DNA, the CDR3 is TGTGCCAGCTCACCACCATCGACAAGAGCTAACTATGGCTACACCTTC. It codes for CASSPPSTRANYGYTF.

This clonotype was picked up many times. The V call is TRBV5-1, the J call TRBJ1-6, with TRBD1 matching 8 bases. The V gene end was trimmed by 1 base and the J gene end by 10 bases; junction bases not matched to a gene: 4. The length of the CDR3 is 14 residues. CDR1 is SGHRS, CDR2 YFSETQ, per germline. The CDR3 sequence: CASSLLDRGSPLHF. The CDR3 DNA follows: TGCGCCAGCAGCTTGCTAGACAGGGGATCACCCCTCCACTTT.

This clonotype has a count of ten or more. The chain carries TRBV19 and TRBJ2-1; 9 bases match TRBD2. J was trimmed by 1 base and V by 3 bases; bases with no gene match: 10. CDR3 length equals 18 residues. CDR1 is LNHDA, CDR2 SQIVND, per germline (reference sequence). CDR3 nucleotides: TGTGCCAGTAGTATTGGTAGCGGGAGAACTCTGTCCTACAATGAGCAGTTCTTC. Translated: CASSIGSGRTLSYNEQFF.

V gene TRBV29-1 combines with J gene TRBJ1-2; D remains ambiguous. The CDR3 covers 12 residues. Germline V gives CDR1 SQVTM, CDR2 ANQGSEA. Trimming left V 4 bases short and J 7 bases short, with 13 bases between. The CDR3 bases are TGCAGCGTTGTCGATCACCTGGGTGGCTACACCTTC. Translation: CSVVDHLGGYTF.

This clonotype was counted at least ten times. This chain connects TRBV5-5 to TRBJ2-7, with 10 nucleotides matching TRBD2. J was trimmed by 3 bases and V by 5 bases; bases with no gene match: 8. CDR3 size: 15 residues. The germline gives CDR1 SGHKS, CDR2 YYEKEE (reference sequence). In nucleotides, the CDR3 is TGTGCCAGCAGTCGGCTAGCGGGGGAAAACTACGAGCAGTACTTC. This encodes CASSRLAGENYEQYF.

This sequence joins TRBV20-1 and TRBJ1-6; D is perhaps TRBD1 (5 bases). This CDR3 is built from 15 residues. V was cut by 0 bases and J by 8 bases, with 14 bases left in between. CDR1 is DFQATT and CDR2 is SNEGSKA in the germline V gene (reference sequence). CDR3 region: CSARDMSGPDSPLHF. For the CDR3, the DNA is TGCAGTGCTAGAGATATGTCGGGGCCGGATTCACCCCTCCACTTT.

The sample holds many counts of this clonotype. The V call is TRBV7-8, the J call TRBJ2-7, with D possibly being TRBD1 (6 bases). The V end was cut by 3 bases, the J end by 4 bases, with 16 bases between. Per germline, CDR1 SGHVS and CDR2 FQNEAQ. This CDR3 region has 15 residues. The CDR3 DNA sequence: TGTGCCAGCAGCTTTCGGGACACCCAAGGATACGAGCAGTACTTC. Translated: CASSFRDTQGYEQYF.

The CDR3 coding sequence is TGTGCCAGTAGTATACAGGTCGGCGGGGGGCAGGTATACAATGAGCAGTTCTTC. Protein product: CASSIQVGGGQVYNEQFF. V usage is TRBV19 and J usage is TRBJ2-1, with 8 bases that match TRBD2. The V segment lost 2 bases and the J segment 4 bases; nucleotides outside the gene matches: 13. The CDR3 covers 18 residues. The germline V gene encodes CDR1 LNHDA and CDR2 SQIVND (reference sequence).

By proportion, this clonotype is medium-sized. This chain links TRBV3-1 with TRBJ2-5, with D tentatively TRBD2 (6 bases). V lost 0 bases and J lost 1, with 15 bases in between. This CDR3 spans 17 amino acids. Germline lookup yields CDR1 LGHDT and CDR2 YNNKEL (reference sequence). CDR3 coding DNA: TGTGCCAGCAGCCAAGAGGCAGGGAGGCGACTCCAAGAGACCCAGTACTTC. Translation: CASSQEAGRRLQETQYF.

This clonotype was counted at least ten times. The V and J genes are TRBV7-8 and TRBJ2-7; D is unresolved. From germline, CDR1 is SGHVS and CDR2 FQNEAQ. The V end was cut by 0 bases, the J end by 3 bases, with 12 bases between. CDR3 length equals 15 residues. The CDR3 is CASSLAAPGHYEQYF. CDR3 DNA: TGTGCCAGCAGCTTAGCAGCCCCCGGGCACTACGAGCAGTACTTC. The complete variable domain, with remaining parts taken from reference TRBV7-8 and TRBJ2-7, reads GAGVSQSPRYKVAKRGQDVALRCDPISGHVSLFWYQQALGQGPEFLTYFQNEAQLDKSGLPSDRFFAERPEGSVSTLKIQRTQQEDSAVYLCASSLAAPGHYEQYFGPGTRLTVT.

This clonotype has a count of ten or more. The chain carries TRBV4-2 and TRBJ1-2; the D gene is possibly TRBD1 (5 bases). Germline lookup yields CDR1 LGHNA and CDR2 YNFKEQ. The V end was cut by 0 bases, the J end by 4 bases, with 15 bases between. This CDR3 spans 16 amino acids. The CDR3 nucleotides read TGTGCCAGCAGCCAAGATAGAGGAGGGGTCCCCTATGGCTACACCTTC. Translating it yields CASSQDRGGVPYGYTF.

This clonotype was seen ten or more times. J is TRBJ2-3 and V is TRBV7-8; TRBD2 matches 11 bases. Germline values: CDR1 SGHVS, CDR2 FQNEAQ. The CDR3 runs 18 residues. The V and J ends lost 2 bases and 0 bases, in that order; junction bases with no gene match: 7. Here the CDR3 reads CASSLKLAGDDSTDTQYF. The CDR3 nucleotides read TGTGCCAGCAGCTTAAAACTAGCGGGAGATGATAGCACAGATACGCAGTATTTT. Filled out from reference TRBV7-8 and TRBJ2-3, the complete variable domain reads GAGVSQSPRYKVAKRGQDVALRCDPISGHVSLFWYQQALGQGPEFLTYFQNEAQLDKSGLPSDRFFAERPEGSVSTLKIQRTQQEDSAVYLCASSLKLAGDDSTDTQYFGPGTRLTVL.

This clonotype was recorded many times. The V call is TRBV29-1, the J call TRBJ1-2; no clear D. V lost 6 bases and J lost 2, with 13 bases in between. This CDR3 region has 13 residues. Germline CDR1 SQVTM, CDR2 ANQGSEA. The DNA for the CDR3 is TGCAGCGTCGTCGATGAAGGGAACTATGGCTACACCTTC. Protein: CSVVDEGNYGYTF.

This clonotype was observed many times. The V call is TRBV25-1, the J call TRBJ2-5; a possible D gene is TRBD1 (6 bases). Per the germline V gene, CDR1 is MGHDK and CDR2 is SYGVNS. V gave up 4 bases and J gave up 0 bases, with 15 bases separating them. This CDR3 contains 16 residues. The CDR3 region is CASSAGRDTDQETQYF. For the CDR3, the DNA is TGTGCCAGCAGTGCCGGCCGGGACACCGACCAAGAGACCCAGTACTTC. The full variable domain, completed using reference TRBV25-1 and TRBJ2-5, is EADIYQTPRYLVIGTGKKITLECSQTMGHDKMYWYQQDPGMELHLIHYSYGVNSTEKGDLSSESTVSRIRTEHFPLTLESARPSHTSQYLCASSAGRDTDQETQYFGPGTRLLVL.

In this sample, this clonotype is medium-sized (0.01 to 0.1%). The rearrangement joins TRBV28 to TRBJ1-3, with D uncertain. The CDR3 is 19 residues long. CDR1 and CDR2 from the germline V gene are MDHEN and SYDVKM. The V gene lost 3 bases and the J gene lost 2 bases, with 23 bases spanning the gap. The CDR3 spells CASSFGKTPLAGPGNTIYF. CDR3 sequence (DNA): TGTGCCAGCAGTTTCGGCAAAACCCCTCTCGCCGGTCCTGGAAACACCATATATTTT.

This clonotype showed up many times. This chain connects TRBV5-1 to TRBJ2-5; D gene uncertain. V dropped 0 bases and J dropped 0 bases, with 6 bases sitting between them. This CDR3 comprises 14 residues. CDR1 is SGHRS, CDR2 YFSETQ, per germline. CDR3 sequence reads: CASSLGPNQETQYF. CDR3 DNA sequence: TGCGCCAGCAGCTTGGGGCCGAACCAAGAGACCCAGTACTTC.

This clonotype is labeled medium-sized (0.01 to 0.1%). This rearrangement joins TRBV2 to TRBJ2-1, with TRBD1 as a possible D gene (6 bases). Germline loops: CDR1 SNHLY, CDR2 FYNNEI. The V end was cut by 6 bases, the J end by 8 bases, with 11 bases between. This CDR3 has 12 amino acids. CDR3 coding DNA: TGTGCCAGCAGCAGGGGTGACGATGAGCAGTTCTTC. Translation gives CASSRGDDEQFF.

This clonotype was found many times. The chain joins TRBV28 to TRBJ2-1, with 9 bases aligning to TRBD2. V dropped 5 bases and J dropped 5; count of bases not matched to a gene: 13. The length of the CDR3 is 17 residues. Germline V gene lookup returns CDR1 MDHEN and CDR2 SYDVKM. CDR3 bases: TGTGCCAGCAGTATAATTAAGGAGCGGGAGGCAAACAATGAGCAGTTCTTC. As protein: CASSIIKEREANNEQFF. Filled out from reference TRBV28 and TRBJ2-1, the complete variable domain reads DVKVTQSSRYLVKRTGEKVFLECVQDMDHENMFWYRQDPGLGLRLIYFSYDVKMKEKGDIPEGYSVSREKKERFSLILESASTNQTSMYLCASSIIKEREANNEQFFGPGTRLTVL.

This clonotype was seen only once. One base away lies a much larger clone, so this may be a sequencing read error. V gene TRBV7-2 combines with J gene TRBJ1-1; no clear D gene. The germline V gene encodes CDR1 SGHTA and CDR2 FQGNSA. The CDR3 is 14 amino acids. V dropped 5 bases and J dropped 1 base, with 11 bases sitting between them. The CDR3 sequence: CASSPVPRNTEAFF. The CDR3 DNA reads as TGTGCCAGCAGCCCAGTGCCCAGGAACACTGAAGCTTTCTTT.

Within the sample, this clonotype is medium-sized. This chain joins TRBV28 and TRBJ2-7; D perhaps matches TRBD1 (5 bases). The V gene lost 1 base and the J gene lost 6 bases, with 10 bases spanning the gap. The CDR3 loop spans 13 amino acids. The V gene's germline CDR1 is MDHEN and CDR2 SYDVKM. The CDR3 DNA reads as TGTGCCAGCAGTTTATCAGGGTTCGGCGAGCAGTACTTC. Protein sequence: CASSLSGFGEQYF.

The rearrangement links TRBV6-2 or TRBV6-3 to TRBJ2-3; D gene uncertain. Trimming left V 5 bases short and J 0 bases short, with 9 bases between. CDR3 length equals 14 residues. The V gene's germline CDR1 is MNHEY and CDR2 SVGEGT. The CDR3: CASSGWSSTDTQYF. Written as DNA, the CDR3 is TGTGCCAGCAGTGGGTGGAGCAGCACAGATACGCAGTATTTT.

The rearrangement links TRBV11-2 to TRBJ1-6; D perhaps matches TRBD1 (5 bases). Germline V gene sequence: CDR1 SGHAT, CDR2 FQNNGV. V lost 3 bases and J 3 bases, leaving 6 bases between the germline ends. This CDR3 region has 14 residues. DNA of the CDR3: TGTGCCAGCAGCTTGGGGGTCTATAATTCACCCCTCCACTTT. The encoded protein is CASSLGVYNSPLHF.

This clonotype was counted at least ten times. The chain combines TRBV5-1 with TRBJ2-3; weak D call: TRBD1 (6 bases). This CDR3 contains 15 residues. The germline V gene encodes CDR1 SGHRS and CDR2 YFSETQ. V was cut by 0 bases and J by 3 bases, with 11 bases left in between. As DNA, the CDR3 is TGCGCCAGCAGCTTGGACCCAGGGGATACAGATACGCAGTATTTT. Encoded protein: CASSLDPGDTDTQYF.

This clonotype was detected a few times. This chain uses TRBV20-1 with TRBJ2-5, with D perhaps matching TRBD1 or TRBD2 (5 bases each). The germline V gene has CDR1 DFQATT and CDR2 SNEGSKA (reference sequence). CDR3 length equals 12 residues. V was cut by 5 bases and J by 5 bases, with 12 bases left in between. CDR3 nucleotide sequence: TGCAGTGCTTTGGGGACGGGGGAGACCCAGTACTTC. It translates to CSALGTGETQYF.

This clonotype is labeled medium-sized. CDR3 bases: TGTGCCAGCAGTTACTCGGATCGGGCGGGAGGTCGAAATTACGAGCAGTACTTC. It codes for CASSYSDRAGGRNYEQYF. The chain couples TRBV6-2 or TRBV6-3 to TRBJ2-7, with 8 bases that match TRBD2. This CDR3 spans 18 amino acids. CDR1 and CDR2 from the germline V gene are MNHEY and SVGEGT. V lost 0 bases and J lost 4; bases outside the gene matches: 14.

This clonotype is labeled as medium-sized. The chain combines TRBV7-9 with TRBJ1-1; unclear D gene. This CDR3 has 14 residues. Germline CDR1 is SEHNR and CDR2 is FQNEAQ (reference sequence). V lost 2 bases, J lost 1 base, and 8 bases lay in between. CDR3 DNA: TGTGCCAGCAGCTTAATGCCAGCGAACACTGAAGCTTTCTTT. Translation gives CASSLMPANTEAFF.